This T cell receptor (beta chain) was recovered during a study of shared clonotypes between healthy human individuals. Using immunoSEQ multiplex PCR, the repertoire was profiled, and TCRdb retains in-frame clones only, with some absent. The table has about 100,000 clones, 55% to 70% seen once. There are a few counts of this clone. This CDR3 has 12 residues. The V gene's germline CDR1 is SGHRS and CDR2 YFSETQ. V was cut by 0 bases and J by 7 bases, with 4 bases left in between. The TCR originated in a woman under 40 in good health. Material: memory CD8+ T cells sorted from blood. Stated subset: CD45RO+ cells pooled with CCR7-negative TemRA cells. This rearrangement joins TRBV5-1 to TRBJ2-2; D gene uncertain. The CDR3 DNA follows: TGCGCCAGCAGCTTGGTTGTCGGGGAGCTGTTTTTT. It specifies CASSLVVGELFF.